Each of the 17 T cell receptor beta chains below was sequenced from the same sample in a study of identical twins. TCRdb redid the calling of the 5' RACE reads with MiXCR, one entry per CDR3 protein. The sample lists some 590,000 distinct CDR3 sequences, 7.5% to 10% seen once, with roughly 3% in the top ten. These records were also assigned to another study, of yellow fever vaccine responses in identical twins.

Sequenced input: PBMCs. Receptor source: a woman aged 18 to 35 in good health.

This clonotype was seen only a few times. The V call is TRBV4-3, the J call TRBJ2-7, with 8 bases aligning to TRBD2. Germline-derived CDR1 and CDR2 are LGHNA and YSLEER. CDR3 length equals 19 residues. V was clipped by 0 bases and J by 7 bases; unmatched bases: 20. The CDR3 loop is CASSQDVTATSRAGGEQYF. CDR3 nucleotide sequence: TGCGCCAGCAGCCAAGATGTGACGGCTACTAGCCGCGCGGGAGGTGAGCAGTACTTC.

The V gene is TRBV7-4, the J gene TRBJ2-7; 7 nucleotides align to TRBD2. V gave up 8 bases and J gave up 6 bases; unmatched junction bases: 4. The CDR3 consists of 11 residues. Germline lookup yields CDR1 SGHVT and CDR2 SQSDAQ. CDR3 sequence reads: CASGREVEQYF. CDR3 nucleotides: TGTGCCAGCGGACGGGAGGTCGAGCAGTACTTC.

The chain combines TRBV7-2 with TRBJ2-3; 9 nucleotides agree with TRBD1. Per germline, CDR1 SGHTA and CDR2 FQGNSA. This CDR3 is 15 amino acids long. V gave up 5 bases and J gave up 5 bases; unmatched junction bases: 8. The CDR3 region is CASSQAGTGLDTQYF. CDR3 DNA sequence: TGTGCCAGCAGCCAAGCCGGGACAGGGTTAGATACGCAGTATTTT.

The genes are TRBV12-3 or TRBV12-4 and TRBJ1-5; D is unresolved. This CDR3 region has 12 residues. Trimming pared 2 bases from V and 7 bases from J, leaving 6 bases between. The CDR3 sequence: CASSLTVQPQHF. CDR3 DNA sequence: TGTGCCAGCAGTTTAACGGTCCAGCCCCAGCATTTT.

This clonotype occurred many times. The V and J genes are TRBV7-9 and TRBJ2-1; D is unresolved. The CDR3 covers 17 residues. The V and J ends lost 5 bases and 5 bases respectively, with 22 bases between them. Germline V gene data show CDR1 as SEHNR and CDR2 as FQNEAQ (reference sequence). The CDR3 bases are TGTGCCAGCAGCCCGACCCTTCTCAACTACGAAGACAATGAGCAGTTCTTC. Amino acids: CASSPTLLNYEDNEQFF.

This clonotype was recorded at least ten times. The gene calls are TRBV20-1 and TRBJ2-3; possibly TRBD2 for D (5 bases). Germline V gene data show CDR1 as DFQATT and CDR2 as SNEGSKA (reference sequence). V lost 5 bases, J lost 2 bases, and 17 bases lay in between. The CDR3 totals 15 residues. CDR3 sequence reads: CSAGPRTGPTDTQYF. Written as DNA, the CDR3 is TGCAGTGCTGGACCCCGGACTGGCCCCACAGATACGCAGTATTTT.

This clonotype was picked up a small number of times. The chain is built from TRBV20-1 and TRBJ2-3; TRBD2 might be the D (5 bases). The CDR3 sequence is 14 residues long. Trimming stripped 3 bases from V and 3 bases from J, with 13 bases between. Looked up from germline, CDR1 is DFQATT and CDR2 is SNEGSKA (reference sequence). Written as DNA, the CDR3 is TGCAGTGCTAGTCAGAAGGGAGCGACAGATACGCAGTATTTT. Residues: CSASQKGATDTQYF.

The chain couples TRBV28 to TRBJ1-4; D ambiguous. Germline CDR1 MDHEN, CDR2 SYDVKM. The CDR3 spans 12 residues. Trimming took off 8 bases at V and 8 bases at J, with 12 bases between the two ends. The CDR3 loop is CASQAAGEKLFF. The CDR3 bases are TGTGCCAGCCAAGCGGCGGGGGAAAAACTGTTTTTT. The entire variable domain, with the rest obtained from reference TRBV28 and TRBJ1-4, is as follows: DVKVTQSSRYLVKRTGEKVFLECVQDMDHENMFWYRQDPGLGLRLIYFSYDVKMKEKGDIPEGYSVSREKKERFSLILESASTNQTSMYLCASQAAGEKLFFGSGTQLSVL.

The chain carries TRBV20-1 and TRBJ2-5, with 7 bases matching TRBD2. With V trimmed by 6 bases and J by 4 bases, 14 bases remained unmatched. This CDR3 is built from 15 residues. Germline V gene data show CDR1 as DFQATT and CDR2 as SNEGSKA (reference sequence). The CDR3 protein is CSAGGSWSGVETQYF. CDR3 coding DNA: TGCAGTGCGGGGGGGAGTTGGAGCGGGGTAGAGACCCAGTACTTC.

This clonotype came up a few times. V and J are TRBV6-2 or TRBV6-3 and TRBJ2-5; D possibly matches TRBD1 or TRBD2 (5 bases each). In germline, CDR1 is MNHEY, CDR2 SVGEGT. Trimming cost V 2 bases and J 5 bases, with 12 bases left between them. This CDR3 has 14 residues. The CDR3 loop is CASSYPGSRETQYF. The DNA for the CDR3 is TGTGCCAGCAGTTACCCAGGGAGTCGGGAGACCCAGTACTTC.

This clonotype was picked up a small number of times. This chain uses TRBV29-1 with TRBJ2-5; D is unresolved. Germline-derived CDR1 and CDR2 are SQVTM and ANQGSEA. V gave up 7 bases and J gave up 2 bases, with 14 bases separating them. The CDR3 runs 13 residues. The CDR3 loop is CSAALVTQETQYF. CDR3 DNA sequence: TGCAGCGCCGCCTTAGTGACTCAAGAGACCCAGTACTTC.

This clonotype was picked up many times. The chain uses TRBV6-1 and TRBJ2-5; D possibly uses TRBD1 or TRBD2 (5 bases each). Between the trimmed V and J ends, which lost 5 bases and 4 bases, there was a span of 14 bases. This CDR3 spans 14 amino acids. CDR1 is MNHNS, CDR2 SASEGT, per germline. CDR3 DNA: TGTGCCAGCAGTCAGGGACGCCCACCAGAGACCCAGTACTTC. Protein sequence: CASSQGRPPETQYF.

This clonotype was counted only a few times. This chain uses TRBV20-1 with TRBJ2-2; a possible D gene is TRBD1 (6 bases). The CDR3 has 15 amino acids. V was shortened by 6 bases and J by 3 bases, with 17 bases between the two germline ends. Looked up from germline, CDR1 is DFQATT and CDR2 is SNEGSKA (reference sequence). The CDR3 DNA reads as TGCAGTGCCCCTCCCCAGGGGCGGGACACCGGGGAGCTGTTTTTT. Amino acids: CSAPPQGRDTGELFF.

This clonotype was seen only a few times. The chain employs TRBV19 and TRBJ1-5; D may be TRBD1 (6 bases). Trimming took off 8 bases at V and 7 bases at J, with 18 bases between the two ends. The CDR3 contains 14 residues. Germline CDR1 reads LNHDA; CDR2 reads SQIVND (reference sequence). The CDR3 DNA reads as TGTGCCAGTCACTTTCAGGGGCAAGGGCAGCCCCAGCATTTT. The encoded protein is CASHFQGQGQPQHF. The variable domain in full, completed from reference TRBV19 and TRBJ1-5, reads DGGITQSPKYLFRKEGQNVTLSCEQNLNHDAMYWYRQDPGQGLRLIYYSQIVNDFQKGDIAEGYSVSREKKESFPLTVTSAQKNPTAFYLCASHFQGQGQPQHFGDGTRLSIL.

This clonotype was counted only a few times. The rearrangement uses TRBV4-2 and TRBJ2-1, with 10 nucleotides matching TRBD2. CDR1 is LGHNA and CDR2 is YNFKEQ in the germline V gene. This CDR3 comprises 18 residues. V lost 1 base and J lost 9; bases outside the gene matches: 15. CDR3 amino acids: CASSQGFSGRAGFGEQFF. The DNA of the CDR3 is TGTGCCAGCAGCCAAGGGTTCAGCGGGAGGGCCGGTTTCGGTGAGCAGTTCTTC.

In this sample, this clonotype turned up many times. The chain links TRBV20-1 to TRBJ1-2, with D unclear. The length of the CDR3 is 12 residues. Germline assignment: CDR1 DFQATT and CDR2 SNEGSKA (reference sequence). The V gene lost 6 bases and the J gene lost 8 bases, with 16 bases spanning the gap. CDR3 sequence reads: CSAAKAEGGYTF. CDR3 sequence (DNA): TGCAGTGCCGCCAAGGCCGAAGGAGGCTACACCTTC.

This clonotype was counted a few times. CDR3 sequence reads: CASSEWESLGGRQFF. In DNA form, the CDR3 reads TGCGCCAGCAGTGAGTGGGAGTCACTCGGGGGGAGGCAGTTCTTC. The chain carries TRBV10-1 and TRBJ2-1; 7 nucleotides match TRBD2. This CDR3 spans 15 amino acids. J lost 12 bases, V lost 1 base, and 12 bases had no gene match. Germline assignment: CDR1 WNHNN and CDR2 SYGVQD (reference sequence).